This T cell receptor beta chain was captured by sequencing in a study of identical twins. Germline lookup yields CDR1 SEHNR and CDR2 FQNEAQ (reference sequence). This CDR3 is 15 amino acids long. The germline V and J ends were trimmed by 2 bases and 6 bases, with 11 bases remaining between them. MiXCR, run by TCRdb on the 5' RACE reads, gives a single entry per CDR3 protein. The sample lists 570,000 or so distinct CDR3 sequences, just under 10% occurring once. These same data were also listed under a study on yellow fever vaccine responses in identical twins.

Sequenced material: PBMCs. The TCR originated in a woman aged 18-30 years in good health. This rearrangement joins TRBV7-9 to TRBJ1-6; TRBD1 might be the D (5 bases). This chain's CDR3 is CASSLQAGINSPLHF. CDR3 coding DNA: TGTGCCAGCAGCTTACAGGCAGGGATTAATTCACCCCTCCACTTT.